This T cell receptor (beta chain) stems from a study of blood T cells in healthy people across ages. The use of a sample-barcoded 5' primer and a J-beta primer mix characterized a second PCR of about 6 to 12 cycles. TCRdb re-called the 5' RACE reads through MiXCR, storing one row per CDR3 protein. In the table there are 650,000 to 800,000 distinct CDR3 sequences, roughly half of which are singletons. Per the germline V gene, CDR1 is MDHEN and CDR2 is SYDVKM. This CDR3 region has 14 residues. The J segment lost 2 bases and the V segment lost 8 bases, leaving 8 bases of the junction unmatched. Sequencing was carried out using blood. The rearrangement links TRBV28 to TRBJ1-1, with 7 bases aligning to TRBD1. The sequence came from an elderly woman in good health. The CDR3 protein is CASVSGQTNTEAFF. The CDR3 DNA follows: TGTGCCAGCGTATCGGGACAGACAAACACTGAAGCTTTCTTT.